This T cell receptor (beta chain) was found in a study of shared clonotypes between healthy human individuals. Study as a whole: CD4 naive and memory got three plates each, CD8 naive two, CD8 memory one.

Looked up from germline, CDR1 is SGHTA and CDR2 is FQGNSA. V shed 3 bases, J shed 3 bases, and the junction held 5 bases outside the gene matches. This CDR3 is built from 15 residues. Donors, without exception, were Caucasian adults residing in Nashville, Tennessee. As originally analysed: Filtering of immunoSEQ junctional sequences could not match full-length read filtering. Some clones are missing from TCRdb's copy, which holds only in-frame ones; the method was immunoSEQ multiplex PCR. D and trimming come from the DNA, and the V and J calls and clone size come from that table. The data show about 380,000 clones, 90% to 98% seen once.

The chain couples TRBV7-2 to TRBJ1-5, with 7 positions matching TRBD1. Sequences were obtained from memory CD8+ T cells sorted from blood. Indicated subset: CD45RO+ cells pooled with CCR7-negative TemRA cells. The clonotype was recovered from a young man in good health. The CDR3 coding sequence is TGTGCCAGCAGCTTTGGGGGACAGCACAATCAGCCCCAGCATTTT. This gives the protein CASSFGGQHNQPQHF.